Detailed here is one TCR beta chain. This sample stems from a study of blood T cell repertoires in COVID-19. On the study more broadly: The cDNA or gDNA used as material had been derived from T cells, B-cell-depleted T cells, or PBMCs.

Authors' analysis steps: Using reference gene primer amplification, nucleated cell counts were estimated. Produced via immunoSEQ multiplex PCR; TCRdb's table is partial and in-frame only. From that table come the V and J calls and clone size; the DNA was used to work out D and trimming. The repertoire has under 100,000 clones, 87% of them found once; the top ten carry about 18%. The CDR3 sequence is 15 residues long. Germline values: CDR1 SGHAT, CDR2 FQNNGV. V gave up 0 bases and J gave up 8 bases, with 17 bases separating them. This clonotype originated in a human donor in a cohort sampled during active COVID-19. The sample consisted of peripheral blood. V and J are TRBV11-2 and TRBJ2-7; weak D call: TRBD2 (5 bases). CDR3 residues: CASSLDGGGPQKQYF. The CDR3 region has the DNA TGTGCCAGCAGCTTAGATGGAGGAGGACCGCAGAAGCAGTACTTC.